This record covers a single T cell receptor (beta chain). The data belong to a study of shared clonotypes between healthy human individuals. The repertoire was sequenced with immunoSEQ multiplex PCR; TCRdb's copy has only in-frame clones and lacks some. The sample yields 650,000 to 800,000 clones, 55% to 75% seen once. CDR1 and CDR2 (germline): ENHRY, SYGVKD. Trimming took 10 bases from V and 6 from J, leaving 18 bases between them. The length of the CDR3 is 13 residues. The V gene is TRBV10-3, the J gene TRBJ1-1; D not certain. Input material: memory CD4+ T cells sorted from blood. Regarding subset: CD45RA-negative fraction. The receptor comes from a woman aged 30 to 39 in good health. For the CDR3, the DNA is TGTGCCACTGCCGACGCAGCCAGCGCTGAAGCTTTCTTT. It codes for CATADAASAEAFF.